Shown below are 25 T cell receptor beta chains from a single sample sequenced in a study of Ad26.COV2.S vaccination and SARS-CoV-2 variants. Sequenced by immunoSEQ multiplex PCR; TCRdb stores in-frame clones only, minus some. The sample lists hundreds of thousands of clones, about 88% occurring once. Treatment defined: roughly 19 received Ad26.COV2.S at low or high dose, single or two shots; 5 received placebo; per-sample allocation not given. Specimens were obtained on day 63 following the first vaccine or placebo injection. Source: peripheral blood, taken in a trial of Ad26.COV2.S vaccine versus placebo. Receptors originate from a person aged 18-65 years who received the Ad26.COV2.S COVID-19 vaccine or a placebo.

V and J are TRBV29-1 and TRBJ2-7, with unresolved D. Trimming shortened V by 7 bases and J by 4 bases, and 11 bases separated the two germline ends. The CDR3 runs 11 residues. Germline values: CDR1 SQVTM, CDR2 ANQGSEA. For the CDR3, the DNA is TGCAGCGCCCTTTTGGTTTACGAGCAGTACTTC. It is translated as CSALLVYEQYF.

The rearrangement joins TRBV5-1 to TRBJ1-2; 8 nucleotides agree with TRBD1. V shed 2 bases, J shed 13 bases, and the junction held 13 bases outside the gene matches. This CDR3 is 14 amino acids long. The germline V gene has CDR1 SGHRS and CDR2 YFSETQ. CDR3 coding DNA: TGCGCCAGCAGCTTCTATCAGGGGGCGCGGGTGGCCACCTTC. As protein: CASSFYQGARVATF.

This chain uses TRBV5-1 with TRBJ2-7, with 9 bases lining up with TRBD1. Germline V gene data show CDR1 as SGHRS and CDR2 as YFSETQ. The ends lost 0 bases at V and 5 bases at J; junction bases unmatched: 3. CDR3 length: 14 amino acids. The CDR3 DNA reads as TGCGCCAGCAGCTTGGGACAGGGGGTGGACGAGCAGTACTTC. This encodes CASSLGQGVDEQYF.

This clone was recorded a few times. The V and J genes are TRBV4-1 and TRBJ2-2; D is possibly TRBD2 (6 bases). This CDR3 region has 14 residues. The V gene's germline CDR1 is MGHRA and CDR2 YSYEKL. Between the trimmed V and J ends, which lost 3 bases and 7 bases, there was a span of 12 bases. CDR3: CASSQEDYSGELFF. CDR3 DNA sequence: TGCGCCAGCAGCCAGGAGGACTACAGCGGGGAGCTGTTTTTT.

The rearrangement joins TRBV12-3 or TRBV12-4 to TRBJ2-5, with D perhaps matching TRBD2 (6 bases). The V end was cut by 2 bases, the J end by 9 bases, with 10 bases between. The length of the CDR3 is 12 residues. CDR3 in DNA: TGTGCCAGCAGTTTATGGGGGGAGGCCCAGTACTTC. It translates to CASSLWGEAQYF.

The chain is built from TRBV19 and TRBJ2-7; 8 bases agree with TRBD1. V was clipped by 11 bases and J by 6 bases; unmatched bases: 6. This CDR3 is 11 amino acids long. Germline V gene lookup returns CDR1 LNHDA and CDR2 SQIVND (reference sequence). The CDR3 spells CAGQGQCEQYV. The CDR3 DNA sequence: TGTGCCGGACAGGGCCAGTGCGAGCAGTACGTC.

The rearrangement uses TRBV4-2 and TRBJ2-1; weak D call: TRBD1 (6 bases). Trimming removed 3 bases from V and 8 bases from J, with 14 bases in between. The CDR3 has 14 amino acids. Germline values: CDR1 LGHNA, CDR2 YNFKEQ. The CDR3 DNA reads TGTGCCAGCAGCCAGTACGCCAGGGGTGATGAGCAGTTCTTC. Encoded protein: CASSQYARGDEQFF.

This chain links TRBV12-5 with TRBJ1-6; D is undetermined. The CDR3 length is 14 residues. Germline V gene lookup returns CDR1 LGHNT and CDR2 FRNRAP. The V and J ends lost 8 bases and 0 bases respectively, with 8 bases between them. This CDR3 reads CASSLSSYNSPLHF. CDR3 in DNA: TGTGCTAGTTCCTTAAGCTCCTATAATTCACCCCTCCACTTT.

This chain links TRBV24-1 with TRBJ2-5; perhaps TRBD1 as D (6 bases). This CDR3 comprises 13 residues. The V end was cut by 4 bases, the J end by 9 bases, with 14 bases between. Germline V lookup: CDR1 KGHDR, CDR2 SFDVKD. The CDR3 protein is CATSDSGVGSQYF. The CDR3 nucleotides are TGTGCCACCAGTGACTCAGGGGTTGGGTCCCAGTACTTC.

This clone was counted a single time. The V call is TRBV7-2, the J call TRBJ1-3; D not resolved. The CDR3 spans 13 residues. Germline loops: CDR1 SGHTA, CDR2 FQGNSA. The germline V and J ends were trimmed by 3 bases and 2 bases, with 5 bases remaining between them. The DNA of the CDR3 is TGTGCCAGCAGCTTTGAGCCTGGAAACACCATATATTTT. Translation gives CASSFEPGNTIYF.

This clone has a single count. V and J are TRBV3-1 (or the pseudogene TRBV3-2) and TRBJ2-1, with TRBD2 matching over 12 bases. This CDR3 region has 17 residues. The V gene end was trimmed by 4 bases and the J gene end by 4 bases; junction bases not matched to a gene: 8. CDR1 LGHDT and CDR2 YNNKEL come from the germline V gene (reference sequence). For the CDR3, the DNA is TGTGCCAGCAGCCCTAAGCGGGGGACTAGCGGGTACAATGAGCAGTTCTTC. Translating gives CASSPKRGTSGYNEQFF.

This chain links TRBV6-2 or TRBV6-3 with TRBJ2-6, with unresolved D. Trimming removed 3 bases at V and 0 bases at J, with 6 bases between. The CDR3 runs to 15 residues. The germline CDR1 and CDR2 sequences are MNHEY and SVGEGT. The CDR3 here is CASSYDPSGANVLTF. For the CDR3, the DNA is TGTGCCAGCAGTTATGACCCCTCTGGGGCCAACGTCCTGACTTTC.

The chain is built from TRBV6-5 and TRBJ1-2; D is unresolved. Per the germline V gene, CDR1 is MNHEY and CDR2 is SVGAGI. Deletions cut 6 bases from V and 6 bases from J, with 11 bases between. The CDR3 loop spans 12 amino acids. CDR3 amino acids: CASSSYKDGYTF. CDR3 DNA: TGTGCCAGCAGCAGTTACAAAGATGGCTACACCTTC.

The chain carries TRBV6-1 and TRBJ2-7, with 10 bases matching TRBD1. The CDR3 is made up of 16 amino acids. Germline-derived CDR1 and CDR2 are MNHNS and SASEGT. V dropped 0 bases and J dropped 3; count of bases not matched to a gene: 5. CDR3 nucleotides: TGTGCCAGCAGTGAAGCTATAGGGACAGGGGTCTACGAGCAGTACTTC. Translation: CASSEAIGTGVYEQYF.

This clone came up once. The gene calls are TRBV3-1 (or the pseudogene TRBV3-2) and TRBJ1-2; D unresolved. The germline V and J ends were trimmed by 8 bases and 4 bases, with 14 bases remaining between them. From germline, CDR1 is LGHDT and CDR2 YNNKEL (reference sequence). The CDR3 totals 13 residues. CDR3 residues: CASRRAGLYGYTF. In nucleotides, the CDR3 is TGTGCCAGCCGGAGGGCGGGCCTCTATGGCTACACCTTC.

This clone was seen a few times. The gene calls are TRBV5-1 and TRBJ1-1, with D hard to call. CDR3 size: 14 residues. Per germline, CDR1 SGHRS and CDR2 YFSETQ. Deletions cut 2 bases from V and 1 base from J, with 9 bases between. The CDR3 DNA is TGCGCCAGCAGCTTACTAGCAGGGAACACTGAAGCTTTCTTT. As protein: CASSLLAGNTEAFF.

The V gene is TRBV18, the J gene TRBJ1-2; 7 nucleotides align to TRBD1. V trimming: 3 bases; J trimming: 2 bases; junction bases outside the gene matches: 6. The CDR3 consists of 15 residues. Germline V CDR1 and CDR2: KGHSH, LQKENI. The CDR3 here is CASSPRGTANYGYTF. In nucleotides, the CDR3 is TGTGCCAGCTCACCGCGGGGGACAGCCAACTATGGCTACACCTTC.

V usage is TRBV6-1 and J usage is TRBJ1-5, with no clear D. Trimming stripped 3 bases from V and 4 bases from J, with 10 bases between. The germline CDR1 and CDR2 sequences are MNHNS and SASEGT. The CDR3 is 14 amino acids. CDR3 loop: CASSDRHRNQPQHF. CDR3 DNA: TGTGCCAGCAGTGACCGCCATAGGAATCAGCCCCAGCATTTT.

The V call is TRBV7-9, the J call TRBJ1-6; 7 bases line up with TRBD1. The CDR3 runs to 16 residues. V lost 5 bases to trimming and J lost 1 base; unmatched junction nucleotides: 5. Per germline, CDR1 SEHNR and CDR2 FQNEAQ (reference sequence). CDR3 amino acids: CASSLPGGSYNSPLHF. The CDR3, as DNA: TGTGCCAGCAGCCTCCCAGGGGGGTCCTATAATTCACCCCTCCACTTT.

The rearrangement uses TRBV4-1 and TRBJ1-5; tentative D call: TRBD1 (5 bases). V shed 1 base and J shed 5 bases, with 15 bases lying between them. CDR3 length: 16 amino acids. Germline lookup yields CDR1 MGHRA and CDR2 YSYEKL. The CDR3 DNA follows: TGCGCCAGCAGCCAAGGGGGGACGGGAACGTATCAGCCCCAGCATTTT. This encodes CASSQGGTGTYQPQHF.

This clone was counted only a few times. This chain connects TRBV5-6 to TRBJ2-3, with D possibly being TRBD1 or TRBD2 (5 bases each). Germline V gene data show CDR1 as SGHDT and CDR2 as YYEEEE. The CDR3 length is 16 residues. V lost 0 bases and J 0 bases, leaving 11 bases between the germline ends. DNA of the CDR3: TGTGCCAGCAGCTTGGCCCCCGGGGCGAGCACAGATACGCAGTATTTT. It translates to CASSLAPGASTDTQYF.

This clone has just one count. The chain combines TRBV7-3 with TRBJ1-2; D perhaps matches TRBD1 (5 bases). V was cut by 1 base and J by 8 bases, with 11 bases left in between. This CDR3 contains 13 residues. The V gene's germline CDR1 is SGHTA and CDR2 FQGTGA. CDR3 residues: CASSLNDRLGYTF. In DNA form, the CDR3 reads TGTGCCAGCAGCTTAAACGACAGACTCGGCTACACCTTC.

This chain joins TRBV13 and TRBJ1-2, with a weak D call TRBD1 (6 bases). CDR1 PRHDT and CDR2 FYEKMQ come from the germline V gene (reference sequence). This CDR3 comprises 12 residues. V was pared by 6 bases and J by 2 bases, with 7 bases between. This CDR3 reads CASSQGNYGYTF. The CDR3 DNA is TGTGCCAGCAGTCAGGGGAACTATGGCTACACCTTC.

This clone was recorded only once. J is TRBJ1-2 and V is TRBV7-2; D remains ambiguous. Trimming removed 2 bases at V and 4 bases at J, with 5 bases between. Germline V lookup: CDR1 SGHTA, CDR2 FQGNSA. The CDR3 covers 12 residues. The CDR3 DNA follows: TGTGCCAGCAGCTTAAACAGCTATGGCTACACCTTC. This gives the protein CASSLNSYGYTF.

This clone was found once. The genes are TRBV4-3 and TRBJ2-3, with TRBD2 identical over 8 bases. The J segment lost 2 bases and the V segment lost 1 base, leaving 11 bases of the junction unmatched. The CDR3 consists of 18 residues. Per the germline V gene, CDR1 is LGHNA and CDR2 is YSLEER. CDR3 nucleotides: TGCGCCAGCAGCCAAGCATGGACCGGGAGGGCGAACACAGATACGCAGTATTTT. Translation: CASSQAWTGRANTDTQYF.